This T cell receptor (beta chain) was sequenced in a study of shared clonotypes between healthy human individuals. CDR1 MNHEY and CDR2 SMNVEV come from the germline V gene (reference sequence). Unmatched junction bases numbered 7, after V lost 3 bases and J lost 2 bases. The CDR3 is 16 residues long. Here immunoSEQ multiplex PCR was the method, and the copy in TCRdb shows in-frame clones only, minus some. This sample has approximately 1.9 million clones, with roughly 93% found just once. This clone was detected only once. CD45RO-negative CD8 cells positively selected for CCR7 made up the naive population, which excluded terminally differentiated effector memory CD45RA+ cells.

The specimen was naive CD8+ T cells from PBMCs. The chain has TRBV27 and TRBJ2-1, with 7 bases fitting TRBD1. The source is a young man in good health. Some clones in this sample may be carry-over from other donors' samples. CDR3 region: CASSFPRQGAYNEQFF. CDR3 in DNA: TGTGCCAGCAGTTTCCCAAGACAGGGAGCCTACAATGAGCAGTTCTTC.